This T cell receptor beta chain was identified during a study of blood T cell repertoires in COVID-19. Turning to the study itself: Donors in the United States, Italy and Spain gave samples during acute or convalescent COVID-19. The analysed material was cDNA or gDNA that came from T cells, B-cell-depleted T cells, or PBMCs.

This CDR3 contains 15 residues. V dropped 0 bases and J dropped 4; count of bases not matched to a gene: 3. In germline, CDR1 is SGHTA, CDR2 FQGNSA. In the original processing: Reference gene primer amplification gave nucleated cell count estimates. Profiling relied on immunoSEQ multiplex PCR, and the TCRdb table lists in-frame clones only, not all of them. That table is the source of V, J and clone size, and D and trimming were worked out from the DNA. The sample comprises about 120,000 clones, around 79% of which are singletons, and roughly 2% rests with the top ten. The V and J genes are TRBV7-2 and TRBJ2-3; 8 positions match TRBD2. Input material: peripheral blood. The receptor was derived from a man aged 65 to 85 with acute or convalescent COVID-19. The CDR3 reads CASSLASGGPDTQYF. In nucleotides, the CDR3 is TGTGCCAGCAGCTTAGCCAGCGGGGGCCCAGATACGCAGTATTTT.